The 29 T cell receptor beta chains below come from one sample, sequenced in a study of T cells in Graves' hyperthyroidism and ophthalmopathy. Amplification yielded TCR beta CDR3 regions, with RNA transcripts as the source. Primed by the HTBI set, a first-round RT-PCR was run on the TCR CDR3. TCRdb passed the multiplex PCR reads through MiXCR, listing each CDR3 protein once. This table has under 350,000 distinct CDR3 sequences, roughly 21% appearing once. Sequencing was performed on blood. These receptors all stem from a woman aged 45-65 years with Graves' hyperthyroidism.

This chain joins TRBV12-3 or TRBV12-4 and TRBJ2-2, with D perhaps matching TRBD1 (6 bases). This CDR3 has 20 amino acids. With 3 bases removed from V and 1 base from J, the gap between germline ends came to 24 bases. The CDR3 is CASSFPAGDWARLNTGELFF. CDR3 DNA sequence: TGTGCCAGCAGTTTCCCGGCAGGGGATTGGGCGCGGCTGAACACCGGGGAGCTGTTTTTT.

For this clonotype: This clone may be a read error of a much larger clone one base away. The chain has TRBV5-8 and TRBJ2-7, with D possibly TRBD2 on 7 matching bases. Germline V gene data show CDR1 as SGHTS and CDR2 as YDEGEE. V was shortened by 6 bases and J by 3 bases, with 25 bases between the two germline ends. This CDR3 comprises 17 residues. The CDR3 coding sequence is TGTGCCAGCACCATCCGAGGGGGGGCTAGCGGTCTCTACGAGCAGTACTTC. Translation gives CASTIRGGASGLYEQYF.

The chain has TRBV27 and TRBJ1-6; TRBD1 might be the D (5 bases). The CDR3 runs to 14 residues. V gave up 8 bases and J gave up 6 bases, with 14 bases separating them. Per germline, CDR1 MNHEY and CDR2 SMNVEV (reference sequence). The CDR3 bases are TGTGCCAGCGCATGGGACCCCATTAATTCACCCCTCCACTTT. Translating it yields CASAWDPINSPLHF.

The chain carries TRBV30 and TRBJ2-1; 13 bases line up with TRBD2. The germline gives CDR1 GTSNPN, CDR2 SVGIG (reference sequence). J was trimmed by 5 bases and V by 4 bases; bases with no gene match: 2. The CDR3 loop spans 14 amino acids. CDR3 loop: CAWMGTSGNNEQFF. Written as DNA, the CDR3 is TGTGCCTGGATGGGGACTAGCGGGAACAATGAGCAGTTCTTC.

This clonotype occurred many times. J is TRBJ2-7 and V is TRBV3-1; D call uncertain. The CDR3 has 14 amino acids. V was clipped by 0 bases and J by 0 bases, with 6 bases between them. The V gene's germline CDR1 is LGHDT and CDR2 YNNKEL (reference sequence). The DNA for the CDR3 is TGTGCCAGCAGCCAAGACAGTTTCTCCTACGAGCAGTACTTC. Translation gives CASSQDSFSYEQYF.

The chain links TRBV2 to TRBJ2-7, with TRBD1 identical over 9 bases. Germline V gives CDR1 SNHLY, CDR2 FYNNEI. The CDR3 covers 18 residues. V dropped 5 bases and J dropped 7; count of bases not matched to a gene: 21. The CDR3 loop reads CASSRTGALAGVRREQYF. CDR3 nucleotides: TGTGCCAGCAGTCGGACAGGGGCCCTTGCTGGTGTGCGGCGAGAGCAGTACTTC.

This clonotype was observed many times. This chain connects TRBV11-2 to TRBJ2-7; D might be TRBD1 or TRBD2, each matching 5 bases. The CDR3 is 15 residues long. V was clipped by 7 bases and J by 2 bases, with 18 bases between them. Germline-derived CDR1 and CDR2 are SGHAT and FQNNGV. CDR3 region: CASNRPNMGAYEQYF. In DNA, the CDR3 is TGTGCCAGCAACCGGCCTAACATGGGGGCCTACGAGCAGTACTTC.

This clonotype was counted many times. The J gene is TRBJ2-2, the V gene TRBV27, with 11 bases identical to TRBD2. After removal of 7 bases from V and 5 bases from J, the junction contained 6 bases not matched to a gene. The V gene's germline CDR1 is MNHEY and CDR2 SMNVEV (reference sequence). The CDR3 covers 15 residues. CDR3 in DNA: TGTGCCAGCAAGCTCCTAGCGGGAGGAACCGGGGAGCTGTTTTTT. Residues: CASKLLAGGTGELFF.

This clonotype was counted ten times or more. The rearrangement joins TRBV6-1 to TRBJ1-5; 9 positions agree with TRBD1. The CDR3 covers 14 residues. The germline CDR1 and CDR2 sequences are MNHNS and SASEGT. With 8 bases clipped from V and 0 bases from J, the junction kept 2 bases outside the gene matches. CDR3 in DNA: TGTGCCAGCGGGACAGGGAATAGCAATCAGCCCCAGCATTTT. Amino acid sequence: CASGTGNSNQPQHF.

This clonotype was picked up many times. The CDR3 coding sequence is TGTGCCAGCAGTACCCGGACAGAAGAGACCCAGTACTTC. The encoded protein is CASSTRTEETQYF. The chain uses TRBV2 and TRBJ2-5; a possible D gene is TRBD1 (6 bases). The CDR3 has 13 amino acids. Trimming took 5 bases from V and 3 from J, leaving 10 bases between them. The germline V gene has CDR1 SNHLY and CDR2 FYNNEI.

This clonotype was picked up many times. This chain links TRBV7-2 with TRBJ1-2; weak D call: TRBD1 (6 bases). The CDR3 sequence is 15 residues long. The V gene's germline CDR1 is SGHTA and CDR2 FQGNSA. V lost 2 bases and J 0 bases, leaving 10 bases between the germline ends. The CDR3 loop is CASSLWTASNYGYTF. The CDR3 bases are TGTGCCAGCAGCTTATGGACAGCCTCTAACTATGGCTACACCTTC. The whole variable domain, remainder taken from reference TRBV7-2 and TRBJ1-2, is GAGVSQSPSNKVTEKGKDVELRCDPISGHTALYWYRQSLGQGLEFLIYFQGNSAPDKSGLPSDRFSAERTGGSVSTLTIQRTQQEDSAVYLCASSLWTASNYGYTFGSGTRLTVV.

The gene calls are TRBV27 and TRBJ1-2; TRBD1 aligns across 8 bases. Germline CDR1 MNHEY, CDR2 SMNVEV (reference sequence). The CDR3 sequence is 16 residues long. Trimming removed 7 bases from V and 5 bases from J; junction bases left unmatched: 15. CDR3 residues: CASKTSDTGQAYGYTF. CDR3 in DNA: TGTGCCAGCAAGACATCTGATACGGGACAGGCTTATGGCTACACCTTC.

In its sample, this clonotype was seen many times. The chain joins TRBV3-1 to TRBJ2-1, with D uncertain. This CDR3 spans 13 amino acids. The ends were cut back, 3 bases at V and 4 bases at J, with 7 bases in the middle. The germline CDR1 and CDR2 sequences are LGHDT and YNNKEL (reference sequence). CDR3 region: CASSQGLYNEQFF. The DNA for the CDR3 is TGTGCCAGCAGCCAGGGCCTTTACAATGAGCAGTTCTTC.

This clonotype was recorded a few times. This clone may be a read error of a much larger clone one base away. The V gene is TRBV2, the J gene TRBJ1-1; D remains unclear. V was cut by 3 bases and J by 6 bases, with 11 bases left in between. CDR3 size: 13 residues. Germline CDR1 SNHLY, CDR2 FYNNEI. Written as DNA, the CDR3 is TGTGCCAGCAGTGATAGGGCTTCGGCTGAAGCTTTCTTT. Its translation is CASSDRASAEAFF.

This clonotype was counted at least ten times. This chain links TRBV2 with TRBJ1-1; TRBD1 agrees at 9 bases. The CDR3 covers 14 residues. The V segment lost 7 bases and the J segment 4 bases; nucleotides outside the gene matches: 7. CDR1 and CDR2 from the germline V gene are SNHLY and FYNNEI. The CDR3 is CASKDRGSSTEAFF. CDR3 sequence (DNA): TGTGCCAGCAAGGACAGGGGATCATCCACTGAAGCTTTCTTT.

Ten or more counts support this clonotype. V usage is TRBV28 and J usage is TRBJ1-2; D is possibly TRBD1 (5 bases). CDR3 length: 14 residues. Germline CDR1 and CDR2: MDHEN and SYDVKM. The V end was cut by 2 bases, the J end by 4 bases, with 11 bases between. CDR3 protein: CASSLPDIGYGYTF. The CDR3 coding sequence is TGTGCCAGCAGTTTACCGGACATAGGCTATGGCTACACCTTC.

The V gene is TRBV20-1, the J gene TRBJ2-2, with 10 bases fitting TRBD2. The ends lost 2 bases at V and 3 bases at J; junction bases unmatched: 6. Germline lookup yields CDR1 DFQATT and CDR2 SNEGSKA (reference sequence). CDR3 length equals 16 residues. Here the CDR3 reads CSARSPLAGDTGELFF. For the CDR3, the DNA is TGCAGTGCTAGAAGCCCGCTAGCGGGAGACACCGGGGAGCTGTTTTTT.

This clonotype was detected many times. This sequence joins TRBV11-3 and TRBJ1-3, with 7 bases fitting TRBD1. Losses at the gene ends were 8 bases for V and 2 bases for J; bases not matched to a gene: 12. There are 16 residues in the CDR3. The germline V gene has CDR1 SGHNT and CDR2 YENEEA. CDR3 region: CASGKTGRVAGNTIYF. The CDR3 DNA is TGTGCCAGCGGCAAGACAGGGAGGGTCGCTGGAAACACCATATATTTT.

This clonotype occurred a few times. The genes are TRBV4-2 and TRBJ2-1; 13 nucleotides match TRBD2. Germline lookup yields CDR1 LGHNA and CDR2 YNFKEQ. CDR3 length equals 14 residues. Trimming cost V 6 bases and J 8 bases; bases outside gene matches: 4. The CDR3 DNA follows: TGTGCCAGCAGTGGGGGACTAGCGGGATATGAGCAGTTCTTC. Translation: CASSGGLAGYEQFF.

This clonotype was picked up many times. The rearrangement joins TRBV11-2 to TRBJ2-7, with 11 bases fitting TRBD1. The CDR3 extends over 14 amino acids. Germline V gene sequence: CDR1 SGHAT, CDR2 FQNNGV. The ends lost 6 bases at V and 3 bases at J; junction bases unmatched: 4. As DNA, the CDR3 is TGTGCCAGCAGTAAAGGGACAGGGGGCTACGAGCAGTACTTC. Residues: CASSKGTGGYEQYF.

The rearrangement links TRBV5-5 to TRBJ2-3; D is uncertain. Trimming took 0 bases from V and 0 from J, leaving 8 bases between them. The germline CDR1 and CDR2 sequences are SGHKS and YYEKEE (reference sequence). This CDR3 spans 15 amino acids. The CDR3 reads CASSLDTSSTDTQYF. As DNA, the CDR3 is TGTGCCAGCAGCTTGGACACCTCTAGCACAGATACGCAGTATTTT.

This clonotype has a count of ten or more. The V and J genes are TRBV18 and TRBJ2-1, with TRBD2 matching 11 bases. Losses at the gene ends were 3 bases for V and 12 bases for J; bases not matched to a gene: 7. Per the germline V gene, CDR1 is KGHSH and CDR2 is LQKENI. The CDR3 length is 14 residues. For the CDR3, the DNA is TGTGCCAGCTCACCCGGGACTAGCGGAACCCGGCAGTTCTTC. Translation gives CASSPGTSGTRQFF. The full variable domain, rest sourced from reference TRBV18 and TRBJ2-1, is NAGVMQNPRHLVRRRGQEARLRCSPMKGHSHVYWYRQLPEEGLKFMVYLQKENIIDESGMPKERFSAEFPKEGPSILRIQQVVRGDSAAYFCASSPGTSGTRQFFGPGTRLTVL.

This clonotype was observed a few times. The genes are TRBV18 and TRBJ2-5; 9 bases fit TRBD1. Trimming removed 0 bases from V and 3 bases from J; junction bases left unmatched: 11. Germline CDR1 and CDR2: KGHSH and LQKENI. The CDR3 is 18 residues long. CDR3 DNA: TGTGCCAGCTCACCACCGGTGGGACAGGGAGTTGGGAAAGAGACCCAGTACTTC. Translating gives CASSPPVGQGVGKETQYF.

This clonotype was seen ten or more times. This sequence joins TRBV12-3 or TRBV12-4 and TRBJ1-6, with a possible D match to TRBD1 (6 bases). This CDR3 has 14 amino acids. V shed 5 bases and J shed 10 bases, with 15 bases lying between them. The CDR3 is CASSRTAGGSPLHF. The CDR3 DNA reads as TGTGCCAGCAGTCGGACAGCAGGAGGGTCACCCCTCCACTTT.

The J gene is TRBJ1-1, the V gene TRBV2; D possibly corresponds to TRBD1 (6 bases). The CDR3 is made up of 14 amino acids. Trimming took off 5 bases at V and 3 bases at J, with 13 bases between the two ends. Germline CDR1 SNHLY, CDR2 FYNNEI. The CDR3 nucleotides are TGTGCCAGCAGTACAGGGATTTGGGACACTGAAGCTTTCTTT. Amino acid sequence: CASSTGIWDTEAFF.

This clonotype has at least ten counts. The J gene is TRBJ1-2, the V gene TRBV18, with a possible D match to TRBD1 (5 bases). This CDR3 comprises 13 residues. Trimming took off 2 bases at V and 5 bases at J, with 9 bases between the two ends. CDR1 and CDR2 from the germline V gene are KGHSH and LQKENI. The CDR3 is CASSPEPGYGYTF. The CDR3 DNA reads TGTGCCAGCTCACCAGAACCAGGGTATGGCTACACCTTC.

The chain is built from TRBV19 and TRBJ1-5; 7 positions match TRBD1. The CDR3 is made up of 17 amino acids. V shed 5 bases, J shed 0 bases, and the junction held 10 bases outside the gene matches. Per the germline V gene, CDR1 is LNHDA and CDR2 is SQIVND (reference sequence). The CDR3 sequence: CASSVQGRRYSNQPQHF. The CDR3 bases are TGTGCCAGTAGTGTACAGGGGCGTAGGTATAGCAATCAGCCCCAGCATTTT.

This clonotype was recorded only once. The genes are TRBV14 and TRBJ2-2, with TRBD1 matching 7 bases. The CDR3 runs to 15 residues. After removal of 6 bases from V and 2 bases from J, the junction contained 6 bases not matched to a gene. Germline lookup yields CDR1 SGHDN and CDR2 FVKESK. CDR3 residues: CASRGGQTNTGELFF. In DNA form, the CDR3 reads TGTGCCAGCAGAGGGGGACAGACCAACACCGGGGAGCTGTTTTTT.

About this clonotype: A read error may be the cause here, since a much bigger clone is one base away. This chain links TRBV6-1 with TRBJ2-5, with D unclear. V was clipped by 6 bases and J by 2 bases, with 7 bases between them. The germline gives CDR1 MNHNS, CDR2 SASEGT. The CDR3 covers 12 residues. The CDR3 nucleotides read TGTGCCAGCAGGAGTGGTCAAGAGACCCAGTACTTC. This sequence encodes CASRSGQETQYF.